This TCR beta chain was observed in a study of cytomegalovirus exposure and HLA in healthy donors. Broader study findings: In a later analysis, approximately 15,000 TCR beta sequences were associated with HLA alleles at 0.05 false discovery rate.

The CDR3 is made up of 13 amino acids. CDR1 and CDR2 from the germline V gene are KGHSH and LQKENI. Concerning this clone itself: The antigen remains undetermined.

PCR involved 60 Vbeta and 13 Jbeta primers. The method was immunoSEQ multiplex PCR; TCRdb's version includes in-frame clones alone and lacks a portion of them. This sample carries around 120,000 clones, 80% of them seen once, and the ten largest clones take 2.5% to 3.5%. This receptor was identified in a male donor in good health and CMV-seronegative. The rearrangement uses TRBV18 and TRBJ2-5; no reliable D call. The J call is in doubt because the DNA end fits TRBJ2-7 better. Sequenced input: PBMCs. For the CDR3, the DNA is TGTGCCAGCTCACTACGGTCTTCCTACGAGCAGTACTTC. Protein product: CASSLRSSYEQYF.